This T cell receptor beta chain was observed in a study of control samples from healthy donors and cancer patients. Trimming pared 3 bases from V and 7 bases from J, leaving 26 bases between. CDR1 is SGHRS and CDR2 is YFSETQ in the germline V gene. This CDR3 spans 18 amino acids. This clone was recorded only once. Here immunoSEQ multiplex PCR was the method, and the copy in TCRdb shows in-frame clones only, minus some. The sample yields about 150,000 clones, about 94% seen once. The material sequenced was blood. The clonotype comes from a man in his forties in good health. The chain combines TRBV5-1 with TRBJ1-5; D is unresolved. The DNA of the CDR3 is TGCGCCAGCAGCTGGACTTTTGGTGGTGATAGGGTAGGCCAGCCCCAGCATTTT. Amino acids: CASSWTFGGDRVGQPQHF.